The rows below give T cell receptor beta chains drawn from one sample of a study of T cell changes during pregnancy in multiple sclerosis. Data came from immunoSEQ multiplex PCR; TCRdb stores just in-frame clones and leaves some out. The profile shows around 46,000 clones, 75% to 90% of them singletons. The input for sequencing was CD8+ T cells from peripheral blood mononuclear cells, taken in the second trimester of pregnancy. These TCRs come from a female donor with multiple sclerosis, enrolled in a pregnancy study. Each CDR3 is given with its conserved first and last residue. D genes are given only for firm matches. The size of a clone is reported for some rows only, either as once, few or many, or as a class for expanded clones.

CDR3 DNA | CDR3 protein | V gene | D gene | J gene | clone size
TGTGCCAGCAGCTTAGGACACCGAGAGGAAGCTTTCTTT | CASSLGHREEAFF | TRBV5-6 | - | TRBJ1-1 | medium-sized
TGTGCCAGCAGCTCCCGGGACAGAGCCTACGAGCAGTACTTC | CASSSRDRAYEQYF | TRBV11-3 | TRBD1 | TRBJ2-7 | -
TGTGCCAGTCACGAGGGAAATCCTGGAAACACCATATATTTT | CASHEGNPGNTIYF | TRBV5-4 | - | TRBJ1-3 | -
TGTGCCAGCAGTGAATCTGAAAAAATAGCAAATTCGTACGAGCAGTACTTC | CASSESEKIANSYEQYF | TRBV6-1 | - | TRBJ2-7 | -
TGTGCCAGCAGCTTAGTAAGGGACTATGAAGCTTTCTTT | CASSLVRDYEAFF | TRBV11-2 | - | TRBJ1-1 | -
TGTGCCAGCAGGAAGGGACAGTTCTACGAGCAGTACTTC | CASRKGQFYEQYF | TRBV27 | TRBD1 | TRBJ2-7 | -
TGTGCCAGCACCGGGGGAATCGTACGGACCGGGGAGCTGTTTTTT | CASTGGIVRTGELFF | TRBV6-5 | - | TRBJ2-2 | once
TGTGCCAGCAGTCAGTCCGGGACAGGGGAATACTATGGCTACACCTTC | CASSQSGTGEYYGYTF | TRBV7-9 | TRBD1 | TRBJ1-2 | -
TGCGCCAGCAGCTTGGCCTGGGCGGGGGGAACCCGGGAGACCCAGTACTTC | CASSLAWAGGTRETQYF | TRBV5-1 | TRBD2 | TRBJ2-5 | -
TGTGCCAGCAGCTTAGGAGGCAGGGGATACGAGCAGTACTTC | CASSLGGRGYEQYF | TRBV13 | - | TRBJ2-7 | -
TGTGCCAGCAGTGAAGTGGGACAGGGTAACGAGCAGTACTTC | CASSEVGQGNEQYF | TRBV2 | TRBD1 | TRBJ2-7 | -
TGTGCCAGCACTCAATCGCCAGGGCGGAGCTATGGCTACACCTTC | CASTQSPGRSYGYTF | TRBV6-5 | - | TRBJ1-2 | -
TGCGCCAGCAGCTTTACCGGGACAGGATTTGATGGCTACACCTTC | CASSFTGTGFDGYTF | TRBV5-1 | TRBD1 | TRBJ1-2 | -
TGCGCCAGCAGCTTGGAAGGGCGGGGACAGGGTGGGAGCAATCAGCCCCAGCATTTT | CASSLEGRGQGGSNQPQHF | TRBV5-1 | TRBD1 | TRBJ1-5 | -
TGTGCCATCAGTGAGTGGTCCCTCGAGGGGGCCCACGAGCAGTACTTC | CAISEWSLEGAHEQYF | TRBV10-3 | TRBD1 | TRBJ2-7 | -
TGTGCCTGGACGGGGGGTTGGAGCTATGAGCAGTTCTTC | CAWTGGWSYEQFF | TRBV30 | TRBD2 | TRBJ2-1 | -
TGTGCCTGGACCGCGGGGGGGGAGCAGTACTTC | CAWTAGGEQYF | TRBV30 | TRBD2 | TRBJ2-7 | few
TGTGCCAGCGGAACTAGCGGGCTCTACGAGCAGTACTTC | CASGTSGLYEQYF | TRBV28 | TRBD2 | TRBJ2-7 | few
TGTGCCAGTAGTAACGACAGGCTAGGGCAAGAGACCCAGTACTTC | CASSNDRLGQETQYF | TRBV19 | - | TRBJ2-5 | once
TGTGCCAGCTGGGGACAGGGGTTCTACGAGCAGTACTTC | CASWGQGFYEQYF | TRBV27 | TRBD1 | TRBJ2-7 | -
TGTGCCACCAGCAACTGGGGCAGCCAAGAGACCCAGTACTTC | CATSNWGSQETQYF | TRBV15 | - | TRBJ2-5 | -
TGTGCCAGCAGCCTCACCTACCCCGGGACAGAGAACACCGGGGAGCTGTTTTTT | CASSLTYPGTENTGELFF | TRBV7-8 | TRBD1 | TRBJ2-2 | -
TGTGCCAGCAGCCCCGGCAGGTCCCCTAATCAGCCCCAGCATTTT | CASSPGRSPNQPQHF | TRBV5-8 | - | TRBJ1-5 | -
TGTGCCAGCAGCCGACTAGCGGGGTCACAAGAGACCCAGTACTTC | CASSRLAGSQETQYF | TRBV6-4 | TRBD2 | TRBJ2-5 | -
TGTGCCAGTAGTATAGATCTTATGGGGCTTAATGAAAAACTGTTTTTT | CASSIDLMGLNEKLFF | TRBV19 | - | TRBJ1-4 | -
TGTGCCAGCATAAGATCGAACCTAAACACTGAAGCTTTCTTT | CASIRSNLNTEAFF | TRBV28 | - | TRBJ1-1 | -
TGTGCCATCAGTGATCCGGGACAGGGGGCTTCCGAGCAGTACTTC | CAISDPGQGASEQYF | TRBV10-3 | TRBD1 | TRBJ2-7 | -
TGTGCCAGCAGCTTTTTGGGGGGGGTGCAGCCCCAGCATTTT | CASSFLGGVQPQHF | TRBV5-6 | - | TRBJ1-5 | -
TGTGCCAGCAGTTTATCTGGCGGGTATGGCTACACCTTC | CASSLSGGYGYTF | TRBV27 | - | TRBJ1-2 | -
TGTGCCAGCAGCGCGTTGACAGAGAACACTGAAGCTTTCTTT | CASSALTENTEAFF | TRBV7-6 | - | TRBJ1-1 | -
TGTGCCAGCAGCGTAGCCCGGAGCTCCTATAATTCACCCCTCCACTTT | CASSVARSSYNSPLHF | TRBV5-4 | - | TRBJ1-6 | few
TGTGCCAGCTCACCATCCCCTAGCGGGGGTAGGGATGAGCAGTTCTTC | CASSPSPSGGRDEQFF | TRBV18 | TRBD2 | TRBJ2-1 | -
TGTGCCAGCAGTTTATCCGGTTACGAGCAGTACTTC | CASSLSGYEQYF | TRBV27 | - | TRBJ2-7 | -
TGTGCCAGCAGCCAGCAGGGTACTGAAGCTTTCTTT | CASSQQGTEAFF | TRBV5-6 | - | TRBJ1-1 | -
TGTGCCAGCAGCTCCGACTCAAACATTCAGTACTTC | CASSSDSNIQYF | TRBV7-9 | - | TRBJ2-4 | -
TGTGCCAGCAGCCCAACACTGGGCGGGGGGCTCTACAATGAGCAGTTCTTC | CASSPTLGGGLYNEQFF | TRBV11-3 | TRBD2 | TRBJ2-1 | -
TGTGCCAGCAGCTGGGGGTTGACAGGGGGAGGAGACGAGCAGTACTTC | CASSWGLTGGGDEQYF | TRBV5-8 | TRBD1 | TRBJ2-7 | -
TGCAGCGTTGGGAGGAACACTGAAGCTTTCTTT | CSVGRNTEAFF | TRBV29-1 | - | TRBJ1-1 | -
TGTGCCAGTAGTATTACTAGCGCCTACAATGAGCAGTTCTTC | CASSITSAYNEQFF | TRBV19 | TRBD2 | TRBJ2-1 | -
TGCGCCAGCAGGCAGAAGTCACCCCCCTCCGGGACAGGGGACCGATCACCCCTCCACTTT | CASRQKSPPSGTGDRSPLHF | TRBV23-1 | TRBD1 | TRBJ1-6 | -
TGTGCCAGCAAAGCTAGCGGGGGGCCTCGGGAGACCCAGTACTTC | CASKASGGPRETQYF | TRBV2 | TRBD2 | TRBJ2-5 | -
TGTGCCAGTAGTATGTGGGGGGCTAATGAAAAACTGTTTTTT | CASSMWGANEKLFF | TRBV19 | - | TRBJ1-4 | -
TGCGCCAGCAGCTCTCGGGACAGCCAAGAGACCCAGTACTTC | CASSSRDSQETQYF | TRBV5-1 | TRBD1 | TRBJ2-5 | -
TGTGCCAGCAGTGCATGGACTAGCGGGGGTTACGAGCAGTACTTC | CASSAWTSGGYEQYF | TRBV2 | TRBD2 | TRBJ2-7 | -
TGTGCCAGCAGCCCTAATAGCAGGGTCGAGCAGTACTTC | CASSPNSRVEQYF | TRBV7-9 | - | TRBJ2-7 | -
TGTGCCAGCAGCCCTCCAGGACTGAAAGATACGCAGTATTTT | CASSPPGLKDTQYF | TRBV7-9 | - | TRBJ2-3 | -
TGTGCCAGCGTATATCAGGGGCAGAACACTGAAGCTTTCTTT | CASVYQGQNTEAFF | TRBV6-6 | - | TRBJ1-1 | -
TGTGCCACGGATAAAGGAGGACAGGCGTATGGCTACACCTTC | CATDKGGQAYGYTF | TRBV15 | TRBD1 | TRBJ1-2 | -
TGCGCCAGCAGCGGGCAGGGAGGGGAAACTGAAGCTTTCTTT | CASSGQGGETEAFF | TRBV5-1 | - | TRBJ1-1 | -
TGTGCCAGCAGCTTATTAACGAGCTCCTACAATGAGCAGTTCTTC | CASSLLTSSYNEQFF | TRBV7-2 | - | TRBJ2-1 | -
TGTGCCAGCAGCTTGCGGACTAGCGGGATGGGCTACGAGCAGTACTTC | CASSLRTSGMGYEQYF | TRBV28 | TRBD2 | TRBJ2-7 | -